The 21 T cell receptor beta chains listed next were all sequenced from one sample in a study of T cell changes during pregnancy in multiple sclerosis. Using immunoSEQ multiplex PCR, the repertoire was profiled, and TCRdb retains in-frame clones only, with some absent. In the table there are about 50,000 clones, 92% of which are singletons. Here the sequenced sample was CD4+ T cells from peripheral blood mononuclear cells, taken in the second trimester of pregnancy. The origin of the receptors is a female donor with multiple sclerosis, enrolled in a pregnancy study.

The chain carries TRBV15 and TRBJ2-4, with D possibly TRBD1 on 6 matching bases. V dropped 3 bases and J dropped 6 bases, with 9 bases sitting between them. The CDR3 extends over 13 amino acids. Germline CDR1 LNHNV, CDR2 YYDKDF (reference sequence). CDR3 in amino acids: CATSRAGANIQYF. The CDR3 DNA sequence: TGTGCCACCAGCAGGGCAGGGGCAAACATTCAGTACTTC.

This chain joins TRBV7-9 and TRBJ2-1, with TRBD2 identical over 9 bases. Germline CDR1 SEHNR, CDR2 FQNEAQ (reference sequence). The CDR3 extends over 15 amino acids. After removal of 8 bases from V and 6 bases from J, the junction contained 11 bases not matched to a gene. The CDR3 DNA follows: TGTGCCAGCCTACCCGTGGCGGGGGGGCTCAATGAGCAGTTCTTC. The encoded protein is CASLPVAGGLNEQFF. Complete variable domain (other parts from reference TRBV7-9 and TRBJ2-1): DTGVSQNPRHKITKRGQNVTFRCDPISEHNRLYWYRQTLGQGPEFLTYFQNEAQLEKSRLLSDRFSAERPKGSFSTLEIQRTEQGDSAMYLCASLPVAGGLNEQFFGPGTRLTVL.

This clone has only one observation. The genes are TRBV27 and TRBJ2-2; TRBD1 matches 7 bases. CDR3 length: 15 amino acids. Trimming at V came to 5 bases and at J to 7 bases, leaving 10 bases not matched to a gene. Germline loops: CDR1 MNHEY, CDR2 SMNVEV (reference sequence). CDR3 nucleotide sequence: TGTGCCAGCAGTCTATTAACAGGGGCGGGCGGGGAGCTGTTTTTT. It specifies CASSLLTGAGGELFF.

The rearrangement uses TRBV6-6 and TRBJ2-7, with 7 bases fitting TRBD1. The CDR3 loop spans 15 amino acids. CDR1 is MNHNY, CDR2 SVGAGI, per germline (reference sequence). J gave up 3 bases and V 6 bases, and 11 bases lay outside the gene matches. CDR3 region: CASRDRTGGDYEQYF. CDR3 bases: TGTGCCAGCAGAGATCGGACAGGCGGCGACTACGAGCAGTACTTC.

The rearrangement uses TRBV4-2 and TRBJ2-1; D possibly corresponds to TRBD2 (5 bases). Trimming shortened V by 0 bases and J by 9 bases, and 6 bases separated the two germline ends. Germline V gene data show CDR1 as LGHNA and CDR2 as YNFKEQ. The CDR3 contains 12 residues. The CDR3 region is CASSQDRGEQFF. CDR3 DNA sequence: TGTGCCAGCAGCCAAGACCGGGGTGAGCAGTTCTTC.

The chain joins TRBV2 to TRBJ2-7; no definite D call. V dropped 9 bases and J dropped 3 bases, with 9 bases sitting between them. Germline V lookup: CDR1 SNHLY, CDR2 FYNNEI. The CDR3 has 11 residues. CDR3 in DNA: TGTGCCAGTTCGGTCGGCTACGAGCAGTACTTC. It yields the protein CASSVGYEQYF.

The CDR3 reads CASSPTAGTGELFF. The DNA of the CDR3 is TGTGCCAGCAGCCCAACCGCGGGGACCGGGGAGCTGTTTTTT. The chain employs TRBV13 and TRBJ2-2, with a possible D match to TRBD2 (6 bases). The CDR3 is 14 amino acids. The germline CDR1 and CDR2 sequences are PRHDT and FYEKMQ (reference sequence). The V gene lost 5 bases and the J gene lost 5 bases, with 12 bases spanning the gap.

The CDR3 loop reads CASSRLRDSMGAFF. The CDR3 nucleotides are TGTGCCAGCAGCAGACTCCGGGACTCCATGGGAGCTTTCTTT. J is TRBJ1-1 and V is TRBV5-5; D is possibly TRBD1 (5 bases). Germline CDR1 and CDR2: SGHKS and YYEKEE (reference sequence). The ends were cut back, 4 bases at V and 10 bases at J, with 20 bases in the middle. This CDR3 has 14 residues.

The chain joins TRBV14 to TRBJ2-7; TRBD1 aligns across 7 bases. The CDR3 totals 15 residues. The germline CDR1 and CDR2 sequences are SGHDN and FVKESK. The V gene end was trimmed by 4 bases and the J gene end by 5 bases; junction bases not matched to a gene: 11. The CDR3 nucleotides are TGTGCCAGCAGCCCCTACAGGGGTCTCACTCACGAGCAGTACTTC. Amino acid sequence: CASSPYRGLTHEQYF.

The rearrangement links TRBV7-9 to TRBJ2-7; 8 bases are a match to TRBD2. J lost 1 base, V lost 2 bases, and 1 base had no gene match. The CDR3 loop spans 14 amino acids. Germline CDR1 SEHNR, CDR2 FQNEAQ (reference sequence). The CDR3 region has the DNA TGTGCCAGCAGCTTACGGGGGGGGTCCTACGAGCAGTACTTC. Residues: CASSLRGGSYEQYF.

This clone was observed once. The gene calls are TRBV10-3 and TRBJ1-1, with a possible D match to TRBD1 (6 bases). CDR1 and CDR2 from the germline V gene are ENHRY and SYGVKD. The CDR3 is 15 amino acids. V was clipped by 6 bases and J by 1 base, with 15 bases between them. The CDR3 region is CAIRGQGRKNTEAFF. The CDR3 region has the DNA TGTGCCATCAGGGGCCAGGGGCGGAAGAACACTGAAGCTTTCTTT.

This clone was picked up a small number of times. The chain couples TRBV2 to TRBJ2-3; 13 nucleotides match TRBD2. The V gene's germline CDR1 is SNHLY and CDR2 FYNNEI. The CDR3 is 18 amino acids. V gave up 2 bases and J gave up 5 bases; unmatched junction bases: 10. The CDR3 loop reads CASSESPTSGGAVDTQYF. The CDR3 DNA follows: TGTGCCAGCAGTGAATCTCCCACTAGCGGGGGGGCCGTAGATACGCAGTATTTT. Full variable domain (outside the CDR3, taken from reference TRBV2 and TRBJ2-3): EPEVTQTPSHQVTQMGQEVILRCVPISNHLYFYWYRQILGQKVEFLVSFYNNEISEKSEIFDDQFSVERPDGSNFTLKIRSTKLEDSAMYFCASSESPTSGGAVDTQYFGPGTRLTVL.

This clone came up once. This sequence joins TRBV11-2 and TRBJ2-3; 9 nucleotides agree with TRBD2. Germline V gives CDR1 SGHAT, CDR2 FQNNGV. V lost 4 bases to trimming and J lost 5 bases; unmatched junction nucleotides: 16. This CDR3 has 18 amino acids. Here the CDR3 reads CASSSQGDPGLAGDTQYF. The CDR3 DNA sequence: TGTGCCAGCAGCTCTCAAGGGGATCCGGGACTAGCTGGAGATACGCAGTATTTT.

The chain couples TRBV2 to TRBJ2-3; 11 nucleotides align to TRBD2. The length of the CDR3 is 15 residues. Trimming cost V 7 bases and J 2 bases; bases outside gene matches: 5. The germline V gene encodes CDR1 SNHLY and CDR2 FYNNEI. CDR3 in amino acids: CASTGTSGYTDTQYF. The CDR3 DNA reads TGTGCCAGCACCGGGACTAGCGGATACACAGATACGCAGTATTTT. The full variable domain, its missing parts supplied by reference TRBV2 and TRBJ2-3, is EPEVTQTPSHQVTQMGQEVILRCVPISNHLYFYWYRQILGQKVEFLVSFYNNEISEKSEIFDDQFSVERPDGSNFTLKIRSTKLEDSAMYFCASTGTSGYTDTQYFGPGTRLTVL.

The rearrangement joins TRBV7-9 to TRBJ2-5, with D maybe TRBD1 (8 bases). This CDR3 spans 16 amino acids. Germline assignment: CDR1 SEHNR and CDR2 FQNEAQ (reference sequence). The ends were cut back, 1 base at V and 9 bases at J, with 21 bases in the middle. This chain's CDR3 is CASSLGDRNGLGAQYF. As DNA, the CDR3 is TGTGCCAGCAGCTTAGGGGACAGGAATGGACTAGGGGCCCAGTACTTC.

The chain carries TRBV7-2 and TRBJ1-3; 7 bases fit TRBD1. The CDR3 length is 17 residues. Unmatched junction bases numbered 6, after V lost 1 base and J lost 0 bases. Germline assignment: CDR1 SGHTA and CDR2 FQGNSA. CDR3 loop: CASSLVAGQNSGNTIYF. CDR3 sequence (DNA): TGTGCCAGCAGCTTAGTTGCGGGACAGAACTCTGGAAACACCATATATTTT.

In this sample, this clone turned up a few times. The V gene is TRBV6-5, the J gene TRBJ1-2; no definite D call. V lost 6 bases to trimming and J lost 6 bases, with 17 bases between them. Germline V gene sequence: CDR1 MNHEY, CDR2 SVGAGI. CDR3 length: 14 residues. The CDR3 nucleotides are TGTGCCAGCAGACCTCCCGGCGGGGTGAATGGCTACACCTTC. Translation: CASRPPGGVNGYTF.

Written as DNA, the CDR3 is TGTGCCAGCAGTTCCGGACAGCTTGGTCAGCCCCAGCATTTT. This translates into CASSSGQLGQPQHF. The chain recombines TRBV28 with TRBJ1-5; D perhaps matches TRBD1 (6 bases). The CDR3 consists of 14 residues. In germline, CDR1 is MDHEN, CDR2 SYDVKM. V was trimmed by 4 bases and J by 6 bases, leaving 13 bases between them.

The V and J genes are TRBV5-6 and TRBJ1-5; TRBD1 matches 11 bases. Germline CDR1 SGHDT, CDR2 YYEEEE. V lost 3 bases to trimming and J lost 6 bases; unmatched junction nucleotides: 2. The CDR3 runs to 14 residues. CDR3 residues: CASSSDRGLQPQHF. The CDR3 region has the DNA TGTGCCAGCAGCTCGGACAGGGGGCTTCAGCCCCAGCATTTT.

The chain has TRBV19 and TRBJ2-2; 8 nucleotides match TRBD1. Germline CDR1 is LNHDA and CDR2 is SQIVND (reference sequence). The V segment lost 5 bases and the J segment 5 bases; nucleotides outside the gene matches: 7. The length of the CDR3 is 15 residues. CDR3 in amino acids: CASSVTGGKTGELFF. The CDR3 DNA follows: TGTGCCAGTAGTGTAACAGGGGGTAAAACCGGGGAGCTGTTTTTT. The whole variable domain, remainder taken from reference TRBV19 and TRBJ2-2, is DGGITQSPKYLFRKEGQNVTLSCEQNLNHDAMYWYRQDPGQGLRLIYYSQIVNDFQKGDIAEGYSVSREKKESFPLTVTSAQKNPTAFYLCASSVTGGKTGELFFGEGSRLTVL.

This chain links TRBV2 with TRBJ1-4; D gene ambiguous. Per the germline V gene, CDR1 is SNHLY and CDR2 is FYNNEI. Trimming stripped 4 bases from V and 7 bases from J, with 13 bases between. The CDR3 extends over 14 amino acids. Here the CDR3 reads CASSVRPGGEKLFF. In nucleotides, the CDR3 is TGTGCCAGCAGTGTGCGTCCCGGTGGTGAAAAACTGTTTTTT. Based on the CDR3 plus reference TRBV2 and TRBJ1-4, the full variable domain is EPEVTQTPSHQVTQMGQEVILRCVPISNHLYFYWYRQILGQKVEFLVSFYNNEISEKSEIFDDQFSVERPDGSNFTLKIRSTKLEDSAMYFCASSVRPGGEKLFFGSGTQLSVL.